These 27 T cell receptor beta chains were all obtained from the same sample, sequenced in a study of post-analysis software for immune sequencing data. The TCR beta cDNA libraries contained unique molecular identifiers. A single record per CDR3 protein comes from TCRdb applying MiXCR to the PCR reads. The data contain about 760,000 distinct CDR3 sequences, 30% of them seen just once; the ten biggest clones take up roughly 0.54%. General study results and limits: In patients, five or six TRBV segments were more frequent than in controls, with TRBV5-6, TRBV5-1 and TRBV20-1 among them.

Their specific antigens are unknown. Sequenced material: blood. The source is a girl aged 10-17 years with multiple sclerosis.

The rearrangement joins TRBV20-1 to TRBJ1-5; D is perhaps TRBD1 (5 bases). Germline loops: CDR1 DFQATT, CDR2 SNEGSKA (reference sequence). The CDR3 is 15 residues long. Trimming stripped 2 bases from V and 7 bases from J, with 18 bases between. CDR3 DNA: TGCAGTGCTAGAAGAGACAGCCGGGTTCCCCAGCCCCAGCATTTT. It encodes CSARRDSRVPQPQHF.

This chain links TRBV7-2 with TRBJ2-3; TRBD2 agrees at 9 bases. The CDR3 contains 18 residues. Losses at the gene ends were 1 base for V and 0 bases for J; bases not matched to a gene: 8. Germline assignment: CDR1 SGHTA and CDR2 FQGNSA. CDR3 amino acids: CASSLGISGSLSTDTQYF. CDR3 nucleotide sequence: TGTGCCAGCAGCTTAGGGATTAGCGGGAGTTTGAGCACAGATACGCAGTATTTT.

This clonotype has ten or more counts. This rearrangement joins TRBV10-2 to TRBJ2-3; 11 bases map to TRBD2. Trimming at V came to 6 bases and at J to 0 bases, leaving 8 bases not matched to a gene. The CDR3 extends over 17 amino acids. CDR1 WSHSY and CDR2 SAAADI come from the germline V gene. The CDR3 DNA follows: TGCGCCAGCAGAAGACTAGCGGGGCGTTCTAGCACAGATACGCAGTATTTT. Amino acid sequence: CASRRLAGRSSTDTQYF.

The genes are TRBV20-1 and TRBJ2-3, with 7 bases lining up with TRBD2. Germline V lookup: CDR1 DFQATT, CDR2 SNEGSKA (reference sequence). With 6 bases clipped from V and 6 bases from J, the junction kept 9 bases outside the gene matches. The CDR3 runs to 13 residues. CDR3 sequence reads: CSAPRTSADTQYF. The CDR3 region has the DNA TGCAGTGCGCCCAGAACTAGCGCGGATACGCAGTATTTT.

V and J are TRBV6-2 or TRBV6-3 and TRBJ1-5, with TRBD1 matching over 10 bases. The germline CDR1 and CDR2 sequences are MNHEY and SVGEGT. The CDR3 length is 15 residues. V was clipped by 2 bases and J by 6 bases; unmatched bases: 4. CDR3 loop: CASSYQTGGTQPQHF. The CDR3 DNA is TGTGCCAGCAGTTACCAGACAGGGGGCACTCAGCCCCAGCATTTT.

The chain combines TRBV12-3 or TRBV12-4 with TRBJ1-1, with D perhaps matching TRBD1 (6 bases). Trimming cost V 5 bases and J 6 bases, with 22 bases left between them. The CDR3 sequence is 16 residues long. In DNA form, the CDR3 reads TGTGCCAGCAGTACCCCCCACTACAGGGTTCAGGCTGAAGCTTTCTTT. Its translation is CASSTPHYRVQAEAFF.

This clonotype occurred a few times. Germline and junction disagree at one end, which may indicate a read error. V is TRBV5-1 and J is TRBJ2-7; weak D call: TRBD2 (6 bases). This CDR3 is 15 amino acids long. The germline CDR1 and CDR2 sequences are SGHRS and YFSETQ. In DNA form, the CDR3 reads TGCGCCAGCAGTTTGGGGCCGGGAGTAGCGTACGAGCAGTACTTC. Its protein is CASSLGPGVAYEQYF. The complete variable domain, with remaining parts taken from reference TRBV5-1 and TRBJ2-7, reads KAGVTQTPRYLIKTRGQQVTLSCSPISGHRSVSWYQQTPGQGLQFLFEYFSETQRNKGNFPGRFSGRQFSNSRSEMNVSTLELGDSALYLCASSLGPGVAYEQYFGPGTRLTVT.

This clonotype was recorded a few times. The J gene is TRBJ2-3, the V gene TRBV7-2, with 7 bases fitting TRBD2. Germline-derived CDR1 and CDR2 are SGHTA and FQGNSA. This CDR3 region has 14 residues. V lost 7 bases and J lost 8; bases outside the gene matches: 12. Here the CDR3 reads CASTPGGSESTQYF. The CDR3 DNA is TGTGCCAGCACTCCTGGCGGGAGTGAGTCTACGCAGTATTTT.

This clonotype was observed a single time. The chain joins TRBV3-1 to TRBJ2-7; 13 nucleotides match TRBD2. This CDR3 comprises 17 residues. V shed 4 bases and J 3 bases; nucleotides not matched to a gene: 9. Germline CDR1 is LGHDT and CDR2 is YNNKEL (reference sequence). The CDR3 DNA is TGTGCCAGCAGCCGAGCAACTAGCGGGAGGGCCCGCTACGAGCAGTACTTC. As protein: CASSRATSGRARYEQYF.

V usage is TRBV20-1 and J usage is TRBJ2-7; D is perhaps TRBD2 (6 bases). This CDR3 contains 15 residues. Germline CDR1 and CDR2: DFQATT and SNEGSKA (reference sequence). Trimming removed 6 bases from V and 3 bases from J, with 21 bases in between. The DNA for the CDR3 is TGCAGTGCACGGGGTTCGGGGACTCTTCGCTACGAGCAGTACTTC. Its translation: CSARGSGTLRYEQYF.

This clonotype was seen only once. The chain combines TRBV7-6 with TRBJ2-5; possible D gene TRBD2, 5 bases. The CDR3 loop spans 16 amino acids. V dropped 5 bases and J dropped 2 bases, with 18 bases sitting between them. From germline, CDR1 is SGHVS and CDR2 FNYEAQ. The CDR3 spells CASSQIRGFVQETQYF. In DNA, the CDR3 is TGTGCCAGCAGCCAAATTCGGGGATTTGTACAAGAGACCCAGTACTTC.

J is TRBJ2-1 and V is TRBV5-1; 7 bases fit TRBD2. The germline CDR1 and CDR2 sequences are SGHRS and YFSETQ. Trimming took 4 bases from V and 4 from J; bases not matched to a gene: 11. The CDR3 is 16 residues long. CDR3 loop: CASSPEVAGLYNEQFF. CDR3 nucleotides: TGCGCCAGCAGCCCGGAGGTAGCGGGCCTATACAATGAGCAGTTCTTC.

This clonotype has a handful of counts. The chain uses TRBV10-3 and TRBJ2-1; tentatively, D is TRBD2 (6 bases). The germline CDR1 and CDR2 sequences are ENHRY and SYGVKD. V dropped 6 bases and J dropped 7 bases, with 22 bases sitting between them. This CDR3 region has 16 residues. The CDR3 DNA is TGTGCCATCAGAGCCGGGACTCTTGCCTCTTCTAATGAGCAGTTCTTC. Its translation: CAIRAGTLASSNEQFF.

This clonotype was counted between two and nine times. The rearrangement uses TRBV4-1 and TRBJ2-1; D is undetermined. This CDR3 is 16 amino acids long. The germline V gene encodes CDR1 MGHRA and CDR2 YSYEKL. Trimming took off 0 bases at V and 7 bases at J, with 16 bases between the two ends. This CDR3 is CASSQEILTDGNEQFF. DNA of the CDR3: TGCGCCAGCAGCCAAGAGATTTTGACCGACGGGAATGAGCAGTTCTTC.

This clonotype was counted between two and nine times. The gene calls are TRBV4-3 and TRBJ2-7, with 8 bases fitting TRBD1. CDR3 length: 15 amino acids. Looked up from germline, CDR1 is LGHNA and CDR2 is YSLEER. The trim removed 0 bases at V and 4 bases at J, leaving 5 bases unmatched. The CDR3 loop is CASSQDGQGMYEQYF. CDR3 DNA sequence: TGCGCCAGCAGCCAAGATGGACAGGGAATGTACGAGCAGTACTTC.

The V call is TRBV7-8, the J call TRBJ1-5, with no clear D. Deletions cut 5 bases from V and 1 base from J, with 6 bases between. The CDR3 loop spans 13 amino acids. Looked up from germline, CDR1 is SGHVS and CDR2 is FQNEAQ. CDR3: CASSRASNQPQHF. The CDR3 DNA sequence: TGTGCCAGCAGCAGGGCGAGCAATCAGCCCCAGCATTTT.

A word on this clonotype: This may stem from a read error, because a much larger clone lies one nucleotide away. The V and J genes are TRBV28 and TRBJ2-6; D is perhaps TRBD1 (5 bases). Germline CDR1 and CDR2: MDHEN and SYDVKM. The CDR3 runs to 15 residues. This chain's CDR3 is CASSRAMGGADVLTF. In nucleotides, the CDR3 is TGTGCCAGCAGCCGAGCCATGGGTGGGGCCGACGTCCTGACTTTC. Full variable domain (outside the CDR3, taken from reference TRBV28 and TRBJ2-6): DVKVTQSSRYLVKRTGEKVFLECVQDMDHENMFWYRQDPGLGLRLIYFSYDVKMKEKGDIPEGYSVSREKKERFSLILESASTNQTSMYLCASSRAMGGADVLTFGAGSRLTVL.

This rearrangement joins TRBV7-2 to TRBJ1-5; unclear D gene. The V end was cut by 1 base, the J end by 7 bases, with 8 bases between. Germline loops: CDR1 SGHTA, CDR2 FQGNSA. The CDR3 sequence is 13 residues long. DNA of the CDR3: TGTGCCAGCAGCTTAGTTGGAAGACAGCCCCAGCATTTT. Protein product: CASSLVGRQPQHF.

There are a few counts of this clonotype. This rearrangement joins TRBV6-1 to TRBJ1-5; D is unclear. The CDR3 is 13 residues long. Trimming took 3 bases from V and 4 from J, leaving 7 bases between them. In germline, CDR1 is MNHNS, CDR2 SASEGT. Here the CDR3 DNA reads TGTGCCAGCAGTGATATGGAGAATCAGCCCCAGCATTTT. This gives the protein CASSDMENQPQHF.

The V gene is TRBV18, the J gene TRBJ2-7, with D possibly matching TRBD1 (6 bases). V was cut by 8 bases and J by 6 bases, with 26 bases left in between. The CDR3 consists of 16 residues. Germline CDR1 KGHSH, CDR2 LQKENI. The CDR3 DNA sequence: TGTGCCAGCGAAGGACAGTCCCGCGAGGAAGCATTCGAGCAGTACTTC. Translation: CASEGQSREEAFEQYF.

This chain links TRBV3-1 with TRBJ2-3; TRBD2 matches at 10 bases. J was trimmed by 0 bases and V by 1 base; bases with no gene match: 1. The V gene's germline CDR1 is LGHDT and CDR2 YNNKEL (reference sequence). There are 16 residues in the CDR3. CDR3 in amino acids: CASSQASGGSTDTQYF. DNA of the CDR3: TGTGCCAGCAGCCAAGCTAGCGGGGGCAGCACAGATACGCAGTATTTT.

This clonotype occurred a few times. The chain links TRBV29-1 to TRBJ2-1; D is uncertain. The CDR3 has 10 residues. The germline V gene encodes CDR1 SQVTM and CDR2 ANQGSEA. V lost 7 bases, J lost 6 bases, and 7 bases lay in between. The CDR3 is CSAKSNEQFF. DNA for the CDR3: TGCAGCGCTAAGTCCAATGAGCAGTTCTTC.

In its sample, this clonotype was seen many times. The chain uses TRBV10-3 and TRBJ2-5; a possible D gene is TRBD2 (5 bases). The V and J ends lost 2 bases and 5 bases respectively, with 15 bases between them. Germline loops: CDR1 ENHRY, CDR2 SYGVKD. This CDR3 has 15 residues. CDR3 amino acids: CAISEHGKTGETQYF. In nucleotides, the CDR3 is TGTGCCATCAGTGAGCACGGGAAAACGGGGGAGACCCAGTACTTC.

The V gene is TRBV2, the J gene TRBJ2-1; perhaps TRBD2 as D (5 bases). The length of the CDR3 is 11 residues. Germline values: CDR1 SNHLY, CDR2 FYNNEI. V shed 1 base and J shed 13 bases, with 8 bases lying between them. CDR3 sequence: CASSEGLTQFF. The DNA for the CDR3 is TGTGCCAGCAGTGAAGGACTAACCCAGTTCTTC.

The chain is built from TRBV5-1 and TRBJ2-2, with 9 positions matching TRBD1. CDR3 length: 14 amino acids. V lost 3 bases and J lost 6; bases outside the gene matches: 3. Germline lookup yields CDR1 SGHRS and CDR2 YFSETQ. The DNA of the CDR3 is TGCGCCAGCAGCTGGGGACAGGGTTCCGGGGAGCTGTTTTTT. Amino acids: CASSWGQGSGELFF.

The rearrangement uses TRBV28 and TRBJ2-4, with TRBD1 identical over 10 bases. After removal of 5 bases from V and 5 bases from J, the junction contained 12 bases not matched to a gene. The CDR3 has 17 amino acids. Germline CDR1 and CDR2: MDHEN and SYDVKM. CDR3 in DNA: TGTGCCAGCAGTCCATACGACAGGGGGCTTCTGGAAAACATTCAGTACTTC. It is translated as CASSPYDRGLLENIQYF.

This clonotype was recorded a few times. The genes are TRBV24-1 and TRBJ2-1; TRBD1 is a possible D gene (6 bases). Germline V gene lookup returns CDR1 KGHDR and CDR2 SFDVKD. The CDR3 is 13 amino acids. V was pared by 3 bases and J by 8 bases, with 10 bases between. CDR3 bases: TGTGCCACCAGTGATGGCCAGGGGCATGAGCAGTTCTTC. Encoded protein: CATSDGQGHEQFF.